This T cell receptor (beta chain) originates from a study of PD-1 blockade in mismatch repair-deficient tumors. Turning to the study itself: All were previously treated, progressing patients with 12 mismatch repair-deficient cancer types.

Three pembrolizumab responders had their TCRs sequenced. General observations from the study: Rapid post-treatment expansion, then contraction, generally preceding radiologic response, marked tumor-resident clones.

Germline CDR1 and CDR2: SGHRS and YFSETQ. This CDR3 is 14 amino acids long. V shed 0 bases and J shed 4 bases, with 10 bases lying between them. Using immunoSEQ multiplex PCR, the repertoire was profiled, and TCRdb retains in-frame clones only, with some absent. Of about 68,000 clones in the sample, roughly 80% were seen once. Notes on this clone: Its antigen remains unknown.

The V call is TRBV5-1, the J call TRBJ2-5; D is unresolved. The origin of this receptor is an adult with mismatch repair-deficient cancer. The sequencing here drew on peripheral blood, taken 2 weeks after starting pembrolizumab. The CDR3 DNA follows: TGCGCCAGCAGCTTGGAGGGTAGTGGAGAGACCCAGTACTTC. It specifies CASSLEGSGETQYF. The whole variable domain, remainder taken from reference TRBV5-1 and TRBJ2-5, is KAGVTQTPRYLIKTRGQQVTLSCSPISGHRSVSWYQQTPGQGLQFLFEYFSETQRNKGNFPGRFSGRQFSNSRSEMNVSTLELGDSALYLCASSLEGSGETQYFGPGTRLLVL.